Listed below are T cell receptor beta chains from one sample, sequenced in a study of Ad26.COV2.S vaccination and SARS-CoV-2 variants. Only in-frame clones appear in the TCRdb table, and some are missing; sequencing was by immunoSEQ multiplex PCR. Here the sample spans some 190,000 clones, around 88% being singletons. Sequencing used peripheral blood, obtained after recovery from COVID-19. The origin of the receptors is a human donor who had recovered from COVID-19. CDR3s include the opening cysteine and the closing phenylalanine or tryptophan. A D gene is named only where the DNA matches it firmly. The size of a clone is reported for some rows only, either as once, few or many, or as a class for expanded clones.

abundance	v_gene	d_gene	j_gene	CDR3aa	CDR3nt
.	TRBV12-2	.	TRBJ1-4	CASRPAYRGPATNEKLFF	TGTGCAAGTCGCCCTGCCTACAGGGGCCCCGCAACTAATGAAAAACTGTTTTTT
.	TRBV19	TRBD2	TRBJ2-3	CASGAGPSGRERTQYF	TGTGCCAGTGGAGCGGGGCCTAGCGGGAGGGAAAGGACGCAGTATTTT
.	TRBV4-2	.	TRBJ2-2	CASSPERGLESAGELFF	TGTGCCAGCAGCCCAGAAAGGGGACTGGAGAGTGCCGGGGAGCTGTTTTTT
.	TRBV19	.	TRBJ2-6	CASTLSGANVLTF	TGTGCCAGTACCCTCTCTGGGGCCAACGTCCTGACTTTC
once	TRBV19	.	TRBJ2-1	CASSTLPTGYEQFF	TGTGCCAGTAGTACCCTCCCCACTGGTTATGAGCAGTTCTTC
.	TRBV7-9	.	TRBJ1-3	CASSLSGNTIYF	TGTGCCAGCAGCTTAAGCGGAAACACCATATATTTT
.	TRBV12-3/TRBV12-4	.	TRBJ1-3	CASSPGARGTIYF	TGTGCCAGCAGCCCAGGGGCTAGGGGCACCATATATTTT
.	TRBV5-5	.	TRBJ2-2	CASSPGGGNTGELFF	TGTGCCAGCAGCCCGGGAGGGGGCAACACCGGGGAGCTGTTTTTT
.	TRBV6-6	.	TRBJ1-4	CASSSPGPGFREKLFF	TGTGCCAGCAGTTCCCCTGGGCCAGGGTTTAGAGAAAAACTGTTTTTT
.	TRBV7-7	TRBD1	TRBJ2-3	CASSLGTGGQDTQYF	TGTGCCAGCAGCCTCGGGACAGGGGGCCAAGATACGCAGTATTTT
once	TRBV6-5	.	TRBJ2-1	CASRQAVVDYNEQFF	TGTGCCAGCAGACAGGCGGTAGTAGACTACAATGAGCAGTTCTTC
.	TRBV2	.	TRBJ2-1	CASRAQVGNEQFF	TGTGCCAGCAGGGCACAGGTGGGGAATGAGCAGTTCTTC
.	TRBV6-5	TRBD1	TRBJ2-7	CASSYRRQGAHEQYF	TGTGCCAGCAGTTACCGACGACAGGGGGCCCACGAGCAGTACTTC
.	TRBV10-3	.	TRBJ1-2	CAITDGSYGYTF	TGTGCCATCACAGATGGCAGCTATGGCTACACCTTC
.	TRBV15	.	TRBJ1-1	CATSRDRGEAFF	TGTGCCACCAGCAGAGATCGGGGTGAAGCTTTCTTT
.	TRBV14	.	TRBJ2-7	CASSRGRGGPYEQYF	TGTGCCAGCAGCCGCGGTAGGGGGGGCCCCTACGAGCAGTACTTC
.	TRBV19	.	TRBJ2-5	CASSQGRGLGETQYF	TGTGCCAGTAGTCAGGGGCGGGGCCTTGGAGAGACCCAGTACTTC
.	TRBV13	.	TRBJ2-3	CASSSPPHLSTDTQYF	TGTGCCAGCAGCTCCCCCCCCCATCTAAGCACAGATACGCAGTATTTT
.	TRBV19	.	TRBJ2-7	CASSMGANEQYF	TGTGCCAGTAGTATGGGTGCCAACGAGCAGTACTTC
few	TRBV12-3/TRBV12-4	.	TRBJ1-1	CASTWGLTEAFF	TGTGCCAGCACCTGGGGCCTCACTGAAGCTTTCTTT
.	TRBV4-2	TRBD1	TRBJ1-1	CASSQDEGAAEAFF	TGTGCCAGCAGCCAAGATGAGGGGGCGGCTGAAGCTTTCTTT
once	TRBV7-9	TRBD2	TRBJ2-7	CASSLKLAGPYEQYF	TGTGCCAGCAGCTTAAAACTAGCGGGACCGTACGAGCAGTACTTC
once	TRBV3-1/TRBV3-2	.	TRBJ1-2	CASSQRGEEDYGYTF	TGTGCCAGCAGCCAAAGGGGGGAGGAGGACTATGGCTACACCTTC
.	TRBV19	TRBD2	TRBJ2-1	CASSAQGGAINEQFF	TGTGCCAGTAGTGCCCAGGGAGGGGCTATCAATGAGCAGTTCTTC
many	TRBV5-1	TRBD1	TRBJ2-7	CASSYRGLDYEQYF	TGCGCCAGCAGCTACAGGGGGCTGGACTACGAGCAGTACTTC
.	TRBV7-6	TRBD2	TRBJ2-1	CASSGGTSGRNEQFF	TGTGCCAGCAGCGGCGGGACTAGCGGGAGAAATGAGCAGTTCTTC